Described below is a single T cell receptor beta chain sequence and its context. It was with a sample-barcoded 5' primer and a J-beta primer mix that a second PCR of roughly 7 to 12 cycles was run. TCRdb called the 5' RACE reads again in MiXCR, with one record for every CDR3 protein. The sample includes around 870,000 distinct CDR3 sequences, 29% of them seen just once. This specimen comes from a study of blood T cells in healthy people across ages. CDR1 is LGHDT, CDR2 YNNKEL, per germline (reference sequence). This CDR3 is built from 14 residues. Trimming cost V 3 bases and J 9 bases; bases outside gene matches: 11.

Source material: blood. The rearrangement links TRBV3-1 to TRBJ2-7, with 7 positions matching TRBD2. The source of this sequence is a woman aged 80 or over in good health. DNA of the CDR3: TGTGCCAGCAGCCAGGGGGGGACGACTACGGGGCAGTACTTC. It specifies CASSQGGTTTGQYF.